These T cell receptor beta chains were read from a single sample in a study of cytotoxic CD8 clonotypes in ibrutinib-treated CLL. Some clones are missing from TCRdb's copy, which holds only in-frame ones; the method was immunoSEQ multiplex PCR. The sample includes 75,000 to 90,000 clones, roughly 80% of them seen just once. Sequenced material: PBMCs, taken after 24 months of ibrutinib treatment. These TCRs come from a human donor with chronic lymphocytic leukemia. The CDR3 runs from the conserved cysteine through the conserved F or W.

v_call: TRBV6-1
cdr3_length: 15
j_call: TRBJ2-4
cdr3_aa: CASSREVGSKNIQYF

v_call: TRBV27
cdr3_length: 14
j_call: TRBJ2-7
cdr3_aa: CASSSGQGAREQYF

v_call: TRBV28
cdr3_length: 15
j_call: TRBJ2-1
cdr3_aa: CASRSGTLYSHEQFF

v_call: TRBV30
cdr3_length: 15
j_call: TRBJ1-2
cdr3_aa: CAWSVKGRSPYGYTF

v_call: TRBV7-2
cdr3_length: 12
j_call: TRBJ2-7
cdr3_aa: CASSLLSREQYF

v_call: TRBV7-3
cdr3_length: 15
j_call: TRBJ2-3
cdr3_aa: CASSQGGPGANTQYF

v_call: TRBV7-8
cdr3_length: 14
j_call: TRBJ2-5
cdr3_aa: CASSLRARKETQYF

v_call: TRBV30
cdr3_length: 18
j_call: TRBJ2-3
cdr3_aa: CAWSVRLRSWGSTDTQYF

v_call: TRBV7-2
cdr3_length: 15
j_call: TRBJ2-7
cdr3_aa: CASSLVLGQGYEQYF

v_call: TRBV5-1
cdr3_length: 16
j_call: TRBJ2-1
cdr3_aa: CASSADGTGSGNEQFF

v_call: TRBV18
cdr3_length: 12
j_call: TRBJ1-1
cdr3_aa: CASSPSNTEAFF

v_call: TRBV6-6
cdr3_length: 14
j_call: TRBJ2-2
cdr3_aa: CASSYDSAAGELFF

v_call: TRBV2
cdr3_length: 13
j_call: TRBJ2-3
cdr3_aa: CASSDGLLDTQYF

v_call: TRBV27
cdr3_length: 16
j_call: TRBJ2-3
cdr3_aa: CASRSGGRASTDTQYF

v_call: TRBV5-1
cdr3_length: 17
j_call: TRBJ1-2
cdr3_aa: CASSSPGQTRAGKGYTF

v_call: TRBV16
cdr3_length: 15
j_call: TRBJ2-2
cdr3_aa: CASNPGLQNTGELFF

v_call: TRBV11-3
cdr3_length: 13
j_call: TRBJ1-1
cdr3_aa: CASSLQPATEAFF

v_call: TRBV2
cdr3_length: 14
j_call: TRBJ2-3
cdr3_aa: CASSEPIQTDTQYF

v_call: TRBV21-1
cdr3_length: 14
j_call: TRBJ1-1
cdr3_aa: CASSLGTPNTEAFF

v_call: TRBV10-1
cdr3_length: 13
j_call: TRBJ2-7
cdr3_aa: CASSMTGSSEQYF

v_call: TRBV19
cdr3_length: 14
j_call: TRBJ2-7
cdr3_aa: CASSTWDRRNEQYF

v_call: TRBV10-2
cdr3_length: 19
j_call: TRBJ2-6
cdr3_aa: CASSDQGLAGGSGANVLTF

v_call: TRBV6-1
cdr3_length: 14
j_call: TRBJ2-2
cdr3_aa: CASTSQINTGELFF

v_call: TRBV6-6
cdr3_length: 16
j_call: TRBJ2-3
cdr3_aa: CASSKTSGYGTDTQYF

v_call: TRBV7-9
cdr3_length: 16
j_call: TRBJ2-3
cdr3_aa: CASSSRSKYGTDTQYF

v_call: TRBV25-1
cdr3_length: 13
j_call: TRBJ1-4
cdr3_aa: CASRQGRGEKLFF

v_call: TRBV4-1
cdr3_length: 17
j_call: TRBJ2-5
cdr3_aa: CASSHQGSAGPEETQYF

v_call: TRBV18
cdr3_length: 13
j_call: TRBJ1-5
cdr3_aa: CASSPYSDQPQHF

v_call: TRBV18
cdr3_length: 12
j_call: TRBJ2-7
cdr3_aa: CASSPEGDEQYF

v_call: TRBV2
cdr3_length: 13
j_call: TRBJ1-1
cdr3_aa: CASTKGEGTEAFF

v_call: TRBV5-4
cdr3_length: 16
j_call: TRBJ2-2
cdr3_aa: CASSRGGNLFTGELFF

v_call: TRBV9
cdr3_length: 15
j_call: TRBJ2-1
cdr3_aa: CASSAVGGGYNEQFF

v_call: TRBV10-3
cdr3_length: 16
j_call: TRBJ2-1
cdr3_aa: CAISESGTSGNNEQFF

v_call: TRBV11-1
cdr3_length: 14
j_call: TRBJ2-7
cdr3_aa: CASSDRTQWYEQYF

v_call: TRBV7-2
cdr3_length: 13
j_call: TRBJ2-7
cdr3_aa: CASSSQWGNEQYF

v_call: TRBV29-1
cdr3_length: 14
j_call: TRBJ2-2
cdr3_aa: CSVAGSVDTGELFF

v_call: TRBV7-2
cdr3_length: 15
j_call: TRBJ2-2
cdr3_aa: CASSLRLAGTGELFF

v_call: TRBV6-5
cdr3_length: 15
j_call: TRBJ1-2
cdr3_aa: CASSYRGGKNYGYTF

v_call: TRBV28
cdr3_length: 15
j_call: TRBJ1-1
cdr3_aa: CASSKTPGRTPEAFF

v_call: TRBV4-2
cdr3_length: 16
j_call: TRBJ2-7
cdr3_aa: CASSQPGGGASYEQYF

v_call: TRBV6-6
cdr3_length: 15
j_call: TRBJ2-7
cdr3_aa: CASRSDRRLTYEQYF

v_call: TRBV28
cdr3_length: 15
j_call: TRBJ2-2
cdr3_aa: CASSLITGSTGELFF

v_call: TRBV11-2
cdr3_length: 14
j_call: TRBJ2-2
cdr3_aa: CASRAGARTGELFF

v_call: TRBV2
cdr3_length: 18
j_call: TRBJ2-1
cdr3_aa: CASSEGTSGPISYNEQFF

v_call: TRBV2
cdr3_length: 11
j_call: TRBJ1-6
cdr3_aa: CASSREMTLHF

v_call: TRBV19
cdr3_length: 14
j_call: TRBJ1-5
cdr3_aa: CASSIWGGRKPQHF

v_call: TRBV7-2
cdr3_length: 16
j_call: TRBJ2-1
cdr3_aa: CASSLAVGLGDNEQFF

v_call: TRBV19
cdr3_length: 14
j_call: TRBJ1-5
cdr3_aa: CASSIFGQNQPQHF

v_call: TRBV6-5
cdr3_length: 12
j_call: TRBJ2-5
cdr3_aa: CASGRIGETQYF

v_call: TRBV18
cdr3_length: 17
j_call: TRBJ2-2
cdr3_aa: CASSPFVPRTSPGELFF

v_call: TRBV28
cdr3_length: 15
j_call: TRBJ1-5
cdr3_aa: CASSSSQRGIQPQHF

v_call: TRBV2
cdr3_length: 16
j_call: TRBJ1-2
cdr3_aa: CASSPIRTGQAYGYTF

v_call: TRBV6-1
cdr3_length: 16
j_call: TRBJ2-2
cdr3_aa: CASSARRQGETGELFF

v_call: TRBV10-3
cdr3_length: 15
j_call: TRBJ2-3
cdr3_aa: CAISGWRGSTDTQYF

v_call: TRBV6-6
cdr3_length: 13
j_call: TRBJ1-1
cdr3_aa: CVSPGDGNTEAFF

v_call: TRBV30
cdr3_length: 15
j_call: TRBJ1-3
cdr3_aa: CAWSFRHGPGNTIYF